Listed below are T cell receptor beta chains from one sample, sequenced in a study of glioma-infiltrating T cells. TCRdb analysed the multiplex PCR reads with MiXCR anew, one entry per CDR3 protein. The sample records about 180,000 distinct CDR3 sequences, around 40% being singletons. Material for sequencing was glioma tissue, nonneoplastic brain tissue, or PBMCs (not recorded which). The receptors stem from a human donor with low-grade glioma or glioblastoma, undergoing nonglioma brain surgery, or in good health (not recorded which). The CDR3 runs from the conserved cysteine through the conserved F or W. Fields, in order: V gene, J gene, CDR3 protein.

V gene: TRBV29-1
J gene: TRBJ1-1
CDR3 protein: CSVEKQGVEAFF

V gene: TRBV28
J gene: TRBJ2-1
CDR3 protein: CASSFAGGIYNEQFF

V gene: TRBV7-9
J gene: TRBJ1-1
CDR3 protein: CASSTPDRLNTEAFF

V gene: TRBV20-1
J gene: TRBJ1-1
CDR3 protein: CSARPAGGIAEAFF

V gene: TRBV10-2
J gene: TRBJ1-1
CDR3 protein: CASSQTGPYANTEAFF

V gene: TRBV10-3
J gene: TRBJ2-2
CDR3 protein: CAISEADLKFF

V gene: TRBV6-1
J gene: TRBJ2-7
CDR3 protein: CASSRTASTFLYEQYF

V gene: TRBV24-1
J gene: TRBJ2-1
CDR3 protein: CATSDLGVKEQFF

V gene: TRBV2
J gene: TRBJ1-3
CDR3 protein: CASSEEPRGGNTIYF

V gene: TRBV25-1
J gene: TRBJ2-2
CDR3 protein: CASSEYGGNTGELFF

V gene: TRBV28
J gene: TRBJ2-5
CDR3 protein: CASSSPGGETQYF

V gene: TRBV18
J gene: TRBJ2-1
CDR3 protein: CASSLQGNNEQFF

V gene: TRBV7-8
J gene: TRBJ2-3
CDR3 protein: CASSHYSTDTQYF

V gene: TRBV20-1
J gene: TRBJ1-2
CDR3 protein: CSARDNQGVRGYTF